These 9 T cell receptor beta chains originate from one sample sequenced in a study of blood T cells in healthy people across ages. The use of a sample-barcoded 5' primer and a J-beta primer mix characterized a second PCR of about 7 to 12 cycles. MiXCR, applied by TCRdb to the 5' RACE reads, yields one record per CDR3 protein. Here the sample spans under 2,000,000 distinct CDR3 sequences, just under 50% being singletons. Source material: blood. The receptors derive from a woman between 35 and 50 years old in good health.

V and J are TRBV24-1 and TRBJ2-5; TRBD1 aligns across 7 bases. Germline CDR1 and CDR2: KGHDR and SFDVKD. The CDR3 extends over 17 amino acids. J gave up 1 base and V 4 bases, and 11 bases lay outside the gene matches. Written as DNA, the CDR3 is TGTGCCACCAGTGAGAGGCCGGGACAGTCACTCCAAGAGACCCAGTACTTC. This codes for CATSERPGQSLQETQYF.

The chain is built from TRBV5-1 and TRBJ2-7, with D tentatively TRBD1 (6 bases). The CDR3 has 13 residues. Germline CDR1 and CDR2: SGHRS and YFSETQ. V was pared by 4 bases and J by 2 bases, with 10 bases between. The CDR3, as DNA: TGCGCCAGCAGCATACAGGGCACCTACGAGCAGTACTTC. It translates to CASSIQGTYEQYF.

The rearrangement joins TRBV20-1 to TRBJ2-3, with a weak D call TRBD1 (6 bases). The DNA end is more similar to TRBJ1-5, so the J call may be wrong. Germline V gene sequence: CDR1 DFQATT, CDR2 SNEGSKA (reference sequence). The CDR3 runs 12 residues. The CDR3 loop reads CSARGGTDTQHF. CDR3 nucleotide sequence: TGCAGTGCTAGGGGGGGCACAGATACGCAGCATTTT.

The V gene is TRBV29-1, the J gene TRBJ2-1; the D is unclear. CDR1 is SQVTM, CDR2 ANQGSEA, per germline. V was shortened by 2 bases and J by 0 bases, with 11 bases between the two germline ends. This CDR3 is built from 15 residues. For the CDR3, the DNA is TGCAGCGTTGAATCCGACCCGAGCTCCTACAATGAGCAGTTCTTC. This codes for CSVESDPSSYNEQFF.

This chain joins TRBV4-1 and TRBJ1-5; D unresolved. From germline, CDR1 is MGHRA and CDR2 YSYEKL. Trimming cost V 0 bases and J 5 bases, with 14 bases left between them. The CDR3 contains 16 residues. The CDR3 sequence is CASSQDRAREDQPQHF. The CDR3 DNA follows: TGCGCCAGCAGCCAAGATAGGGCACGGGAGGATCAGCCCCAGCATTTT.

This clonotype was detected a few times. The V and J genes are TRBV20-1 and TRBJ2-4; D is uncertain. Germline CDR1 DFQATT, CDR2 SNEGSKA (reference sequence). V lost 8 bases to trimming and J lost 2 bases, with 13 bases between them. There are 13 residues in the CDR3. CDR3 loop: CSPRAETKNIQYF. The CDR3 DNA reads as TGCAGTCCCCGGGCAGAAACCAAAAACATTCAGTACTTC.

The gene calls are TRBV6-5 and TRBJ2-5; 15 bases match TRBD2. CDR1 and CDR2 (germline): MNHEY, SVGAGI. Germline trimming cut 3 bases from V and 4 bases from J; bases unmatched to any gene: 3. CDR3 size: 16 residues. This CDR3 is CASSYGLAGGPETQYF. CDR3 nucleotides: TGTGCCAGCAGTTATGGACTAGCGGGAGGGCCAGAGACCCAGTACTTC.

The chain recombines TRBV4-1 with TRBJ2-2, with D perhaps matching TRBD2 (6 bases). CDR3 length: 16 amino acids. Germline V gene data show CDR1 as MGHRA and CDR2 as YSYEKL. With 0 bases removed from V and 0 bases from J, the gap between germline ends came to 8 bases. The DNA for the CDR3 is TGCGCCAGCAGCCAAGAAGGCGGGGCGAACACCGGGGAGCTGTTTTTT. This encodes CASSQEGGANTGELFF.

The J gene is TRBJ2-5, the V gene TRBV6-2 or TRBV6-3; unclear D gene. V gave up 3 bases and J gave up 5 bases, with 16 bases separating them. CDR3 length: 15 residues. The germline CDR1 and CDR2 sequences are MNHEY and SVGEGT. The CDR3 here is CASSYGKRLAETQYF. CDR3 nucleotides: TGTGCCAGCAGTTATGGTAAACGGTTGGCGGAGACCCAGTACTTC.